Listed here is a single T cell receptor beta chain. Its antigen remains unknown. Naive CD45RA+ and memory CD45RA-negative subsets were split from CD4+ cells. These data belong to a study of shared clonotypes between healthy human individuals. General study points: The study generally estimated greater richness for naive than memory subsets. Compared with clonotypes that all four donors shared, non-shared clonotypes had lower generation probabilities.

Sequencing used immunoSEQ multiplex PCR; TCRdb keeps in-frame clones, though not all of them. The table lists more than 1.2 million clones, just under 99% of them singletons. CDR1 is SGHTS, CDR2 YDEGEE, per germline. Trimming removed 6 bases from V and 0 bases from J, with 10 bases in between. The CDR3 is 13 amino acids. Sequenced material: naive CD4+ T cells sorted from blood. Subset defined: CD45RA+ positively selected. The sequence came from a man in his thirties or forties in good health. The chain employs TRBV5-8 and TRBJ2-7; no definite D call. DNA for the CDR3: TGTGCCAGCAACCTTGGGGACTCCTACGAGCAGTACTTC. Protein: CASNLGDSYEQYF.